This is a list of T cell receptor beta chains from one sample in a study of blood T cells in healthy people across ages. TCRdb reprocessed the 5' RACE reads with MiXCR, giving one entry per CDR3 protein. The data show roughly 1,800,000 distinct CDR3 sequences, roughly 50% seen once. Input material: blood. These receptors came from a woman aged 40 to 50 in good health. Both conserved end residues are part of each CDR3. D genes are given only for firm matches. Size is omitted from some rows. Given values are once, few, many or a class for expanded clones.

V gene	clone size	D gene	J gene	CDR3 protein	CDR3 DNA
TRBV11-2	-	-	TRBJ2-4	CASSFSGVTDIQYF	TGTGCCAGCAGCTTTTCGGGGGTTACGGACATTCAGTACTTC
TRBV20-1	few	-	TRBJ2-3	CSANLVGGTAQYF	TGCAGTGCTAACCTAGTTGGGGGCACCGCGCAGTATTTT
TRBV28	-	TRBD1	TRBJ2-7	CASSSGTGVPQYF	TGTGCCAGCAGTTCCGGGACAGGGGTCCCGCAGTACTTC
TRBV7-2	-	TRBD2	TRBJ2-7	CASQLASSYEQYF	TGTGCCAGCCAACTAGCGTCATCCTACGAGCAGTACTTC
TRBV15	few	TRBD1	TRBJ1-5	CATSTDRIGQPQHF	TGTGCCACCAGCACGGACAGGATCGGTCAGCCCCAGCATTTT
TRBV2	-	-	TRBJ1-2	CASIATAGGYTF	TGTGCCAGCATCGCGACGGCTGGGGGCTACACCTTC
TRBV5-1	few	TRBD1	TRBJ1-5	CASSSGQGDQPQHF	TGTGCCAGCAGTTCAGGACAGGGCGATCAGCCCCAGCATTTT
TRBV20-1	-	-	TRBJ2-3	CSAEPGFRGQYF	TGCAGTGCCGAGCCGGGATTTCGCGGACAGTATTTT
TRBV1	-	-	TRBJ2-3	CTSSSCSGHYTDTQYF	TGCACCAGCAGCTCGTGTAGCGGGCATTACACAGATACGCAGTATTTT
TRBV25-1	many	-	TRBJ2-1	CASSARVRVQGEQFF	TGTGCCAGCAGTGCTAGAGTCAGGGTCCAGGGTGAGCAGTTCTTC
TRBV29-1	few	-	TRBJ2-1	CSLTGRQYNEQFF	TGCAGTCTAACAGGGCGACAATACAATGAGCAGTTCTTC
TRBV27	-	TRBD1	TRBJ1-2	CASSYLDRGRSVYGYTF	TGTGCCAGCAGTTACCTAGACAGGGGGCGGTCCGTCTATGGCTACACCTTC
TRBV6-1	few	-	TRBJ1-5	CASSKGTLLGKLPQHF	TGTGCCAGCAGTAAAGGGACGCTACTTGGCAAATTACCCCAGCATTTT
TRBV18	-	-	TRBJ1-1	CASSPFQGQGIAEAFF	TGTGCCAGCTCACCATTTCAGGGTCAGGGGATAGCTGAAGCTTTCTTT
TRBV20-1	few	TRBD2	TRBJ2-4	CSARPWSGGAVLRHKNIQYF	TGCAGTGCTAGACCCTGGAGCGGGGGGGCTGTCCTACGACATAAAAACATTCAGTACTTC
TRBV14	-	-	TRBJ2-5	CASSQVGYQETQYF	TGTGCCAGCAGCCAAGTCGGGTACCAAGAGACCCAGTACTTC
TRBV5-1	-	TRBD1	TRBJ2-1	CASSFYPGQGINEQFF	TGCGCCAGCAGCTTTTACCCGGGACAGGGGATCAATGAGCAGTTCTTC
TRBV7-2	-	-	TRBJ2-4	CASRRSQGPSKEQYF	TGTGCCAGCAGACGCTCCCAGGGCCCGAGTAAGGAGCAGTACTTC
TRBV10-3	-	TRBD1	TRBJ2-2	CAIRFDRGDTGELFF	TGTGCCATCAGATTCGACAGGGGTGACACCGGGGAGCTGTTTTTT
TRBV6-2/TRBV6-3	-	TRBD1	TRBJ2-3	CASSYSISGGEDTQYF	TGTGCCAGCAGTTACTCGATATCAGGGGGCGAAGATACGCAGTATTTT
TRBV29-1	-	-	TRBJ1-2	CSVRGGDYGYTF	TGCAGCGTTCGGGGAGGGGACTATGGCTACACCTTC
TRBV25-1	-	-	TRBJ1-4	CASGAQDSPNEKLFF	TGTGCCAGCGGAGCTCAGGACAGCCCTAATGAAAAACTGTTTTTT
TRBV12-3/TRBV12-4	-	-	TRBJ1-6	CASGQRGTNSPLHF	TGTGCCAGCGGACAAAGGGGTACTAATTCACCCCTCCACTTT
TRBV6-6	-	-	TRBJ1-2	CASSSGNYLGSYGYTF	TGTGCCAGCAGTTCTGGCAACTACCTGGGGAGCTATGGCTACACCTTC
TRBV15	-	-	TRBJ2-1	CATSMARNEQFF	TGTGCCACCAGCATGGCTAGGAACGAGCAGTTCTTC
TRBV20-1	few	TRBD2	TRBJ2-1	CSGLTSGGARSYNEQFF	TGCAGTGGACTGACTAGCGGGGGGGCCCGGTCCTACAATGAGCAGTTCTTC
TRBV18	few	-	TRBJ2-7	CASSPPDTPSGYEQYF	TGTGCCAGCTCACCACCGGACACGCCATCTGGATACGAGCAGTACTTC
TRBV6-2/TRBV6-3	once	-	TRBJ1-1	CASSASHLNTEAFF	TGTGCCAGCAGTGCATCCCATCTGAACACTGAAGCTTTCTTT
TRBV4-2	-	-	TRBJ1-4	CASSQEGEWIATNEKLFF	TGTGCCAGCAGCCAAGAAGGCGAATGGATCGCAACTAATGAAAAACTGTTTTTT
TRBV6-5	-	-	TRBJ1-1	CASSNPGLAEAFF	TGTGCCAGCAGTAACCCCGGACTCGCTGAAGCTTTCTTT
TRBV10-3	-	TRBD1	TRBJ2-5	CAISAGGETQYF	TGTGCCATCAGCGCAGGGGGAGAGACCCAGTACTTC
TRBV28	-	-	TRBJ2-7	CASTDGGQYEQYF	TGTGCCAGCACAGACGGGGGGCAGTACGAGCAGTACTTC
TRBV5-6	-	TRBD1	TRBJ2-5	CASRDRPKKTQYF	TGTGCCAGCAGGGACAGGCCTAAAAAGACCCAGTACTTC
TRBV7-7	once	TRBD1	TRBJ2-1	CASSPGQGISDEQFF	TGTGCTAGCAGCCCTGGACAGGGCATCTCGGATGAGCAGTTCTTC
TRBV24-1	once	-	TRBJ2-5	CVTSDQETQYF	TGTGTCACCAGTGATCAAGAGACCCAGTACTTC
TRBV6-2/TRBV6-3	-	-	TRBJ2-7	CASSTSRDGPYEQYF	TGTGCCAGCAGTACATCCCGGGACGGACCCTACGAGCAGTACTTC
TRBV9	once	-	TRBJ2-1	CASSPSSGRGNEQFF	TGTGCCAGCAGCCCTTCCAGCGGCAGGGGCAATGAGCAGTTCTTC
TRBV20-1	-	TRBD1	TRBJ2-3	CSAGARGPSTDTQYF	TGCAGTGCTGGGGCCAGGGGGCCTAGCACAGATACGCAGTATTTT
TRBV20-1	once	-	TRBJ2-4	CSAKDVAKNIQYF	TGCAGTGCTAAAGATGTAGCCAAAAACATTCAGTACTTC
TRBV4-3	-	-	TRBJ2-1	CASSRLGVQNNEQFF	TGCGCCAGCAGCCGGTTAGGAGTTCAGAACAATGAGCAGTTCTTC
TRBV4-1	-	-	TRBJ2-1	CASSQDRNRGQFF	TGCGCCAGCAGCCAAGATCGGAACCGGGGGCAGTTCTTC
TRBV12-3/TRBV12-4	-	TRBD2	TRBJ2-1	CASRQTSMNEQFF	TGTGCCAGCAGACAGACTAGCATGAATGAGCAGTTCTTC
TRBV29-1	-	-	TRBJ2-1	CSVVRPPGDEQFF	TGCAGCGTTGTCCGGCCCCCCGGGGATGAGCAGTTCTTC
TRBV5-1	-	-	TRBJ2-7	CASSPTGGVNYEQYF	TGCGCCAGCAGCCCCACAGGGGGGGTTAACTACGAGCAGTACTTC
TRBV5-5	few	-	TRBJ2-7	CAGSPAYEQYF	TGTGCCGGCAGCCCAGCCTACGAGCAGTACTTC